This entry describes one TCR beta chain. What it binds is unknown. This specimen comes from a study of blood T cells in healthy people across ages. Findings and caveats of the study: Roughly linear age-related decline in beta diversity appeared, significant by age around 40.

The CDR3 loop spans 15 amino acids. CDR1 is MNHEY, CDR2 SMNVEV, per germline (reference sequence). A second roughly 6 to 12 cycle PCR used barcoded and J-beta primers. Paired-end reads containing CDR3 totaled no fewer than 2.5 million for each sample. TCRdb fed the 5' RACE reads into MiXCR, producing one record per CDR3 protein. The sample yields 2 million or so distinct CDR3 sequences, around half seen once. This chain uses TRBV27 with TRBJ2-1; maybe TRBD1 (6 bases). The J call is doubtful: the DNA matches TRBJ2-7 better. This clonotype was obtained from a woman aged 40 to 50 in good health. Sample: blood. The CDR3 bases are TGTGCCTCTAAGAGAAGGGGGAGCTCCTACAATGAGCAGTACTTC. Translation gives CASKRRGSSYNEQYF.